The 25 T cell receptor beta chains reported below all come from one sample, sequenced in a study of shared clonotypes between healthy human individuals. Produced via immunoSEQ multiplex PCR; TCRdb's table is partial and in-frame only. The sample carries around 1.9 million clones, under 95% recorded once. Naive CD8 cells lacked CD45RO, underwent positive selection for CCR7 and left out terminally differentiated effector memory CD45RA+ cells. Sample: naive CD8+ T cells from PBMCs. The receptor source for this set is a man aged 18 to 29 in good health. Some clones in this sample may be carry-over from other donors' samples.

This chain links TRBV7-8 with TRBJ2-7, with 7 bases matching TRBD1. V shed 6 bases, J shed 3 bases, and the junction held 5 bases outside the gene matches. Germline CDR1 reads SGHVS; CDR2 reads FQNEAQ. The CDR3 has 13 amino acids. Here the CDR3 reads CASRQGQSYEQYF. The DNA for the CDR3 is TGTGCCAGCAGGCAGGGACAGAGCTACGAGCAGTACTTC.

The genes are TRBV19 and TRBJ1-2; 7 nucleotides match TRBD1. The CDR3 consists of 11 residues. V gave up 8 bases and J gave up 7 bases; unmatched junction bases: 4. Germline CDR1 LNHDA, CDR2 SQIVND (reference sequence). The DNA for the CDR3 is TGTGCCAGTGGGACAGACGGTGGCTACACCTTC. Residues: CASGTDGGYTF.

The chain has TRBV5-1 and TRBJ2-3; D possibly uses TRBD1 or TRBD2 (5 bases each). CDR1 SGHRS and CDR2 YFSETQ come from the germline V gene. V dropped 4 bases and J dropped 3 bases, with 18 bases sitting between them. This CDR3 comprises 16 residues. The DNA of the CDR3 is TGCGCCAGCAGCCCTCCGCCGGGGCTTTGGACAGATACGCAGTATTTT. Its translation is CASSPPPGLWTDTQYF.

The chain employs TRBV9 and TRBJ2-1; the match to TRBD2 covers 8 bases. The CDR3 has 15 amino acids. V shed 0 bases and J 5 bases; nucleotides not matched to a gene: 4. Germline lookup yields CDR1 SGDLS and CDR2 YYNGEE. This CDR3 is CASSVGVGRDNEQFF. CDR3 bases: TGTGCCAGCAGCGTAGGGGTCGGGAGGGACAATGAGCAGTTCTTC.

The chain has TRBV27 and TRBJ1-1; 8 nucleotides align to TRBD1. Germline assignment: CDR1 MNHEY and CDR2 SMNVEV (reference sequence). The CDR3 contains 14 residues. With V trimmed by 6 bases and J by 3 bases, 6 bases remained unmatched. The CDR3 is CASRGTGGYTEAFF. CDR3 sequence (DNA): TGTGCCAGCAGGGGGACAGGAGGTTACACTGAAGCTTTCTTT.

Regarding this clone: This CDR3 is also generated by other DNA sequences in the sample. The chain employs TRBV7-9 and TRBJ2-1; unclear D gene. The CDR3 sequence is 11 residues long. The V and J ends lost 4 bases and 6 bases respectively, with 4 bases between them. The V gene's germline CDR1 is SEHNR and CDR2 FQNEAQ (reference sequence). CDR3 bases: TGTGCCAGCAGCTCCGGCAATGAGCAGTTCTTC. Translation gives CASSSGNEQFF.

V and J are TRBV10-3 and TRBJ2-1, with D perhaps matching TRBD1 (6 bases). This CDR3 comprises 12 residues. With 10 bases removed from V and 5 bases from J, the gap between germline ends came to 12 bases. Germline-derived CDR1 and CDR2 are ENHRY and SYGVKD. In DNA form, the CDR3 reads TGTGCCAGCAGGGACAACCACAATGAGCAGTTCTTC. Translation: CASRDNHNEQFF.

The chain is built from TRBV27 and TRBJ2-4; no firm D call. V was pared by 5 bases and J by 2 bases, with 10 bases between. Germline lookup yields CDR1 MNHEY and CDR2 SMNVEV (reference sequence). The CDR3 runs to 14 residues. CDR3 amino acids: CASSPSPSKNIQYF. The DNA of the CDR3 is TGTGCCAGCAGTCCTTCGCCCTCCAAAAACATTCAGTACTTC.

V is TRBV7-8 and J is TRBJ2-7; D ambiguous. In germline, CDR1 is SGHVS, CDR2 FQNEAQ. V lost 0 bases and J lost 0, with 6 bases in between. The CDR3 covers 14 residues. CDR3 sequence reads: CASSLAGFSYEQYF. The CDR3 DNA reads as TGTGCCAGCAGCTTAGCGGGGTTCTCCTACGAGCAGTACTTC.

This clone was detected once. V usage is TRBV4-3 and J usage is TRBJ2-4; TRBD1 aligns across 8 bases. CDR1 and CDR2 from the germline V gene are LGHNA and YSLEER. Unmatched junction bases numbered 10, after V lost 0 bases and J lost 0 bases. This CDR3 is built from 19 residues. The CDR3 region is CASSQDLWGQELAKNIQYF. In nucleotides, the CDR3 is TGCGCCAGCAGCCAAGATCTTTGGGGACAGGAGTTAGCCAAAAACATTCAGTACTTC.

The gene calls are TRBV7-2 and TRBJ2-5, with 9 bases matching TRBD2. CDR3 size: 15 residues. The J segment lost 3 bases and the V segment lost 4 bases, leaving 6 bases of the junction unmatched. CDR1 and CDR2 (germline): SGHTA, FQGNSA. Written as DNA, the CDR3 is TGTGCCAGCAGCTCGCCGGGACTAGCAGAAGAGACCCAGTACTTC. Amino acids: CASSSPGLAEETQYF.

Concerning this clone: The sample carries other DNA sequences with the same CDR3. The chain couples TRBV9 to TRBJ1-5; D gene ambiguous. The V gene's germline CDR1 is SGDLS and CDR2 YYNGEE. This CDR3 is built from 14 residues. Trimming took off 3 bases at V and 0 bases at J, with 7 bases between the two ends. CDR3 sequence reads: CASSATDSNQPQHF. The CDR3, as DNA: TGTGCCAGCAGCGCGACGGATAGCAATCAGCCCCAGCATTTT.

The rearrangement joins TRBV4-1 to TRBJ2-1, with 9 bases that match TRBD1. The CDR3 totals 15 residues. Germline loops: CDR1 MGHRA, CDR2 YSYEKL. The V segment lost 5 bases and the J segment 6 bases; nucleotides outside the gene matches: 8. The CDR3 loop is CASSFGQGTPNEQFF. The DNA for the CDR3 is TGCGCCAGCAGCTTTGGACAGGGGACACCCAATGAGCAGTTCTTC.

The gene calls are TRBV9 and TRBJ2-2; maybe TRBD1 (5 bases). CDR3 size: 14 residues. CDR1 and CDR2 from the germline V gene are SGDLS and YYNGEE. V shed 4 bases and J shed 4 bases, with 11 bases lying between them. CDR3: CASSPRTSTGELFF. DNA for the CDR3: TGTGCCAGCAGCCCAAGGACAAGCACCGGGGAGCTGTTTTTT.

This rearrangement joins TRBV19 to TRBJ1-4, with TRBD1 matching over 8 bases. Germline V gene sequence: CDR1 LNHDA, CDR2 SQIVND (reference sequence). V dropped 2 bases and J dropped 7; count of bases not matched to a gene: 9. The CDR3 covers 16 residues. In DNA, the CDR3 is TGTGCCAGTAGTATATCGCCCTACAGGGGGAGTGAAAAACTGTTTTTT. Encoded protein: CASSISPYRGSEKLFF.

The chain links TRBV27 to TRBJ2-7; 8 nucleotides agree with TRBD1. J was trimmed by 5 bases and V by 4 bases; bases with no gene match: 4. This CDR3 comprises 13 residues. Looked up from germline, CDR1 is MNHEY and CDR2 is SMNVEV (reference sequence). The CDR3 loop reads CASSWTGIHEQYF. The CDR3 DNA reads as TGTGCCAGCAGTTGGACAGGGATCCACGAGCAGTACTTC.

J is TRBJ2-7 and V is TRBV10-3; D is uncertain. Trimming took off 0 bases at V and 10 bases at J, with 13 bases between the two ends. This CDR3 comprises 13 residues. CDR1 and CDR2 (germline): ENHRY, SYGVKD. CDR3 region: CAISESRTVPQYF. Written as DNA, the CDR3 is TGTGCCATCAGTGAGTCGAGGACGGTGCCACAGTACTTC.

The rearrangement uses TRBV9 and TRBJ2-5; 11 bases align to TRBD2. The CDR3 sequence is 18 residues long. After removal of 0 bases from V and 1 base from J, the junction contained 8 bases not matched to a gene. Per the germline V gene, CDR1 is SGDLS and CDR2 is YYNGEE. The CDR3 spells CASSVGLRLAGRQETQYF. Here the CDR3 DNA reads TGTGCCAGCAGCGTAGGTTTAAGACTAGCGGGACGCCAAGAGACCCAGTACTTC.

The chain is built from TRBV4-2 and TRBJ2-7, with 12 bases that match TRBD2. CDR3 length: 16 amino acids. V shed 1 base and J 6 bases; nucleotides not matched to a gene: 7. The V gene's germline CDR1 is LGHNA and CDR2 YNFKEQ. The CDR3 DNA is TGTGCCAGCAGCCAAGGTCTAGCGGGAGGGGGTGGCGAGCAGTACTTC. It translates to CASSQGLAGGGGEQYF.

To note about this clone: Other nucleotide sequences from this sample produce the same CDR3. The chain joins TRBV19 to TRBJ2-7; possible D gene TRBD1, 6 bases. This CDR3 has 14 residues. Trimming stripped 6 bases from V and 2 bases from J, with 14 bases between. Per the germline V gene, CDR1 is LNHDA and CDR2 is SQIVND (reference sequence). CDR3 DNA: TGTGCCAGTAGCCCGCAGGGGTGGCCCTACGAGCAGTACTTC. Translated, it gives CASSPQGWPYEQYF.

This sequence joins TRBV6-5 and TRBJ2-1; either TRBD1 or TRBD2 may supply D (5 bases each). Looked up from germline, CDR1 is MNHEY and CDR2 is SVGAGI. Trimming left V 2 bases short and J 6 bases short, with 14 bases between. The CDR3 sequence is 15 residues long. CDR3 region: CASSYQPPGPNEQFF. DNA for the CDR3: TGTGCCAGCAGTTACCAGCCCCCGGGGCCCAATGAGCAGTTCTTC.

In regard to this clone: The same CDR3 is also encoded by other DNA sequences in this sample. The chain couples TRBV6-5 to TRBJ1-1, with unresolved D. Between the trimmed V and J ends, which lost 0 bases and 4 bases, there was a span of 6 bases. Germline values: CDR1 MNHEY, CDR2 SVGAGI. The CDR3 covers 13 residues. The CDR3: CASSYSLGTEAFF. In nucleotides, the CDR3 is TGTGCCAGCAGTTACTCGCTAGGCACTGAAGCTTTCTTT.

J is TRBJ1-2 and V is TRBV5-6; D perhaps matches TRBD1 (5 bases). V lost 0 bases, J lost 3 bases, and 18 bases lay in between. This CDR3 spans 17 amino acids. Germline V CDR1 and CDR2: SGHDT, YYEEEE. The CDR3 DNA sequence: TGTGCCAGCAGCTTGGTCTACGGGACCACGTTGGACTATGGCTACACCTTC. This sequence encodes CASSLVYGTTLDYGYTF.

The chain couples TRBV7-9 to TRBJ2-7, with D hard to call. The length of the CDR3 is 14 residues. The germline V gene encodes CDR1 SEHNR and CDR2 FQNEAQ (reference sequence). The V and J ends lost 5 bases and 0 bases respectively, with 11 bases between them. CDR3 DNA sequence: TGTGCCAGCAGCCAAGTTTCCACCTCCTACGAGCAGTACTTC. Its translation: CASSQVSTSYEQYF.

The chain joins TRBV27 to TRBJ2-2; the D is unclear. V lost 7 bases to trimming and J lost 0 bases, with 12 bases between them. Germline V gives CDR1 MNHEY, CDR2 SMNVEV (reference sequence). The CDR3 spans 15 residues. Written as DNA, the CDR3 is TGTGCCAGCACGGGCCAGGCCGCGAACACCGGGGAGCTGTTTTTT. This encodes CASTGQAANTGELFF.